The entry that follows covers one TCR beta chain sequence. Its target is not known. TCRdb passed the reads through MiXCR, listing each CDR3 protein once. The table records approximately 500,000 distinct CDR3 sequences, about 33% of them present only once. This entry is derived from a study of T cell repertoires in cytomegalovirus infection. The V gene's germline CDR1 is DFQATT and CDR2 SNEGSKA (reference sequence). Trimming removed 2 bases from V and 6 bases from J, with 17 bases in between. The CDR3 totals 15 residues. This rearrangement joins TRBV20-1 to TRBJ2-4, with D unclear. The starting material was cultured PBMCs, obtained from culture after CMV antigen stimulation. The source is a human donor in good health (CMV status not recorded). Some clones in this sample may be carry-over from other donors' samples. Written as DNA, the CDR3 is TGCAGTGCTAGAAGGTCGGCAGTACGTGGAAACATTCAGTACTTC. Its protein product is CSARRSAVRGNIQYF.